This T cell receptor beta chain comes out of a study of T cells in Graves' hyperthyroidism and ophthalmopathy. Background on the study: Peripheral blood was taken when the disease was first diagnosed, before any treatment began.

The V and J ends lost 4 bases and 2 bases, in that order; junction bases with no gene match: 4. CDR3 length equals 15 residues. Germline CDR1 is DFQATT and CDR2 is SNEGSKA (reference sequence). A few counts support this clonotype. As yet, its antigen is unknown. General study results and limits: Using 13 V-J features, a model discriminated ophthalmopathy from stable hyperthyroidism.

TCR beta CDR3 region amplification was performed from RNA transcripts. RT-PCR in the first round (using the HTBI primer set) targeted the TCR CDR3. Each CDR3 protein is one row after TCRdb ran MiXCR on the multiplex PCR reads. Here the sample spans roughly 200,000 distinct CDR3 sequences, about a sixth being singletons. This receptor was obtained from a woman aged 50 to 65 with Graves' hyperthyroidism. This rearrangement joins TRBV20-1 to TRBJ2-1; 11 bases are a match to TRBD2. Input material: blood. The CDR3 sequence: CSATSGRSPYNEQFF. The DNA of the CDR3 is TGCAGTGCTACTAGCGGGAGGAGTCCCTACAATGAGCAGTTCTTC.